This is a list of T cell receptor beta chains from one sample in a study of cytomegalovirus exposure and HLA in healthy donors. Only in-frame clones appear in the TCRdb table, and some are missing; sequencing was by immunoSEQ multiplex PCR. The sample table includes about 160,000 clones. Sequencing used PBMCs. The source is a man younger than 40 in good health and CMV-seronegative. The CDR3 runs from the conserved cysteine through the conserved F or W. Fields, in order: D gene, J gene, V gene, CDR3 DNA, CDR3 protein. The D gene is left open where the match is weak.

D gene: NA
J gene: TRBJ2-3
V gene: TRBV9
CDR3 DNA: TGTGCCAGCAGCACCGACTCCTACCGCACAGATACGCAGTATTTT
CDR3 protein: CASSTDSYRTDTQYF

D gene: TRBD1
J gene: TRBJ2-7
V gene: TRBV30
CDR3 DNA: TGTGCCTGGACCGTGGACAGGCGCTCCTACGAGCAGTACTTC
CDR3 protein: CAWTVDRRSYEQYF

D gene: NA
J gene: TRBJ2-1
V gene: TRBV11-2
CDR3 DNA: TGTGCCAGCAGCTCGGGGGTATACAATGAGCAGTTCTTC
CDR3 protein: CASSSGVYNEQFF

D gene: TRBD2
J gene: TRBJ2-1
V gene: TRBV10-3
CDR3 DNA: TGTGCCATCAGTGACCCCTTCCGTATAGCGGGAGGGAATGAGCAGTTCTTC
CDR3 protein: CAISDPFRIAGGNEQFF

D gene: TRBD1
J gene: TRBJ1-1
V gene: TRBV5-4
CDR3 DNA: TGTGCCAGCAGCCCTGACAGGGTCACTGAAGCTTTCTTT
CDR3 protein: CASSPDRVTEAFF

D gene: NA
J gene: TRBJ2-7
V gene: TRBV9
CDR3 DNA: TGTGCCAGCAGCGTAAGCCCTGAGTCCTACGAGCAGTACTTC
CDR3 protein: CASSVSPESYEQYF

D gene: TRBD1
J gene: TRBJ1-3
V gene: TRBV18
CDR3 DNA: TGTGCCAGCTCACAGAGGGACAGCCGGAACACCATATATTTT
CDR3 protein: CASSQRDSRNTIYF

D gene: NA
J gene: TRBJ1-2
V gene: TRBV19
CDR3 DNA: TGTGCCAGTATTGGGGGCCCAAACTATGGCTACACCTTC
CDR3 protein: CASIGGPNYGYTF

D gene: NA
J gene: TRBJ2-4
V gene: TRBV6-5
CDR3 DNA: TGTGCCAGCAGTTACAATGCCGAGACCAAAAACATTCAGTACTTC
CDR3 protein: CASSYNAETKNIQYF

D gene: TRBD1
J gene: TRBJ1-4
V gene: TRBV6-1
CDR3 DNA: TGTGCCAGCAGCAGTGGGGACAGGAGTGTTAAGAAACTGTTTTTT
CDR3 protein: CASSSGDRSVKKLFF

D gene: NA
J gene: TRBJ1-4
V gene: TRBV15
CDR3 DNA: TGTGCCACCAGCAGAGATCGAACACGCGGTGAAAAACTGTTTTTT
CDR3 protein: CATSRDRTRGEKLFF

D gene: TRBD1
J gene: TRBJ1-2
V gene: TRBV4-3
CDR3 DNA: TGCGCCAGCAGCCCAAAGCGGACAGGGATGTATGGCTACACCTTC
CDR3 protein: CASSPKRTGMYGYTF

D gene: NA
J gene: TRBJ2-3
V gene: TRBV2
CDR3 DNA: TGTGCCAGCAGTGAAAGACTAATCTTCACAGATACGCAGTATTTT
CDR3 protein: CASSERLIFTDTQYF

D gene: TRBD1
J gene: TRBJ2-2
V gene: TRBV6-6
CDR3 DNA: TGTGCCAGCAGGCCCTCCTTGGGACAGGGGGTCGGGGAGCTGTTTTTT
CDR3 protein: CASRPSLGQGVGELFF

D gene: NA
J gene: TRBJ1-6
V gene: TRBV7-6
CDR3 DNA: TGTGCCAGCAGCCAAGGGGCTGGGGGGAATTCACCCCTCCACTTT
CDR3 protein: CASSQGAGGNSPLHF

D gene: TRBD1
J gene: TRBJ1-2
V gene: TRBV29-1
CDR3 DNA: TGCAGCGGTGGACAGGGGTCTAACTATGGCTACACCTTC
CDR3 protein: CSGGQGSNYGYTF

D gene: NA
J gene: TRBJ1-2
V gene: TRBV18
CDR3 DNA: TGTGCCAGCACAAGGGGAACAGACTCTTATGGCTACACCTTC
CDR3 protein: CASTRGTDSYGYTF

D gene: NA
J gene: TRBJ2-1
V gene: TRBV5-1
CDR3 DNA: TGCGCCAGCAGCTTTTCCCGGGAGACGGGTGAGCAGTTCTTC
CDR3 protein: CASSFSRETGEQFF

D gene: NA
J gene: TRBJ1-4
V gene: TRBV7-9
CDR3 DNA: TGTGCCAGCAGCCCGCAGGGGATTGATGAAAAACTGTTTTTT
CDR3 protein: CASSPQGIDEKLFF

D gene: NA
J gene: TRBJ1-1
V gene: TRBV7-2
CDR3 DNA: TGTGCCAGCAGCTTAGGCGGGGCGCACACTGAAGCTTTCTTT
CDR3 protein: CASSLGGAHTEAFF